This entry lists 31 T cell receptor beta chains sequenced from one sample in a study of T cell responses to AZD1222 COVID-19 vaccine. TCRdb's table, derived via immunoSEQ multiplex PCR, lists solely in-frame clones and lacks some. The sample lists some 130,000 clones, approximately 92% occurring once. This specimen consisted of peripheral blood, obtained 28 days after the second AZD1222 dose. These TCRs come from an adult who received the AZD1222 COVID-19 vaccine.

This sequence joins TRBV5-1 and TRBJ2-1; 9 bases agree with TRBD2. The CDR3 consists of 15 residues. CDR1 and CDR2 from the germline V gene are SGHRS and YFSETQ. The V segment lost 6 bases and the J segment 7 bases; nucleotides outside the gene matches: 11. CDR3 sequence (DNA): TGCGCCAGCACCCCAGAAGCGGGGGGCCTTAATGAGCAGTTCTTC. Translated: CASTPEAGGLNEQFF. The full variable domain, its missing parts supplied by reference TRBV5-1 and TRBJ2-1, is KAGVTQTPRYLIKTRGQQVTLSCSPISGHRSVSWYQQTPGQGLQFLFEYFSETQRNKGNFPGRFSGRQFSNSRSEMNVSTLELGDSALYLCASTPEAGGLNEQFFGPGTRLTVL.

This chain joins TRBV6-6 and TRBJ2-3; D is unclear. Germline loops: CDR1 MNHNY, CDR2 SVGAGI (reference sequence). The CDR3 consists of 16 residues. V gave up 2 bases and J gave up 3 bases, with 15 bases separating them. In DNA form, the CDR3 reads TGTGCCAGCAGTTACGCCGGTTTTCCAGTGACAGATACGCAGTATTTT. Its protein is CASSYAGFPVTDTQYF.

This clone was recorded only once. The chain combines TRBV7-6 with TRBJ1-4; D ambiguous. V lost 1 base to trimming and J lost 7 bases, with 10 bases between them. Per germline, CDR1 SGHVS and CDR2 FNYEAQ. CDR3 size: 14 residues. Here the CDR3 reads CASSLGATGEKLFF. The CDR3 coding sequence is TGTGCCAGCAGCTTAGGGGCGACGGGTGAAAAACTGTTTTTT.

The chain combines TRBV30 with TRBJ2-7; the D gene is possibly TRBD2 (7 bases). V was cut by 2 bases and J by 2 bases, with 10 bases left in between. Germline V CDR1 and CDR2: GTSNPN, SVGIG (reference sequence). This CDR3 spans 13 amino acids. The CDR3 DNA reads as TGTGCCTGGAGTATGGGGGGGCCCTACGAGCAGTACTTC. This encodes CAWSMGGPYEQYF.

This chain links TRBV7-3 with TRBJ1-1; possible D gene TRBD1, 5 bases. This CDR3 region has 13 residues. V gave up 5 bases and J gave up 4 bases, with 11 bases separating them. Germline CDR1 and CDR2: SGHTA and FQGTGA. CDR3 region: CASSTQGATEAFF. For the CDR3, the DNA is TGTGCCAGCAGCACCCAGGGTGCCACTGAAGCTTTCTTT.

The chain carries TRBV12-3 or TRBV12-4 and TRBJ2-3, with TRBD2 as a possible D gene (5 bases). V lost 2 bases to trimming and J lost 10 bases, with 13 bases between them. The CDR3 length is 13 residues. This CDR3 reads CASSLIPSRAQYF. The CDR3 nucleotides read TGTGCCAGCAGTTTAATACCTAGCCGGGCGCAGTATTTT.

This chain uses TRBV7-9 with TRBJ2-5; 9 bases align to TRBD2. This CDR3 comprises 15 residues. V lost 3 bases, J lost 3 bases, and 5 bases stayed unmatched. Looked up from germline, CDR1 is SEHNR and CDR2 is FQNEAQ (reference sequence). The CDR3 protein is CASSLTLAGEETQYF. In DNA form, the CDR3 reads TGTGCCAGCAGCTTGACGTTAGCGGGAGAAGAGACCCAGTACTTC.

The chain joins TRBV19 to TRBJ2-7, with D possibly being TRBD1 (5 bases). This CDR3 is built from 14 residues. The germline V gene has CDR1 LNHDA and CDR2 SQIVND (reference sequence). V dropped 3 bases and J dropped 2 bases, with 11 bases sitting between them. The CDR3, as DNA: TGTGCCAGTAGTATCCAGACAGTTCCCTACGAGCAGTACTTC. Amino acids: CASSIQTVPYEQYF.

The genes are TRBV10-3 and TRBJ1-5; 8 bases map to TRBD1. The length of the CDR3 is 15 residues. Trimming cost V 9 bases and J 5 bases; bases outside gene matches: 12. Germline V gives CDR1 ENHRY, CDR2 SYGVKD. The chain's CDR3 is CAIGQGAQTDQPQHF. The CDR3 DNA sequence: TGTGCCATAGGACAGGGCGCCCAGACTGATCAGCCCCAGCATTTT.

This sequence joins TRBV27 and TRBJ2-7; TRBD1 agrees at 8 bases. CDR3 length equals 13 residues. CDR1 MNHEY and CDR2 SMNVEV come from the germline V gene (reference sequence). Trimming at V came to 4 bases and at J to 4 bases, leaving 3 bases not matched to a gene. The CDR3 reads CASSSRTGYEQYF. As DNA, the CDR3 is TGTGCCAGCAGTTCACGGACAGGGTACGAGCAGTACTTC.

V is TRBV12-3 or TRBV12-4 and J is TRBJ2-7; D is undetermined. This CDR3 is 13 amino acids long. V lost 4 bases and J lost 0, with 7 bases in between. CDR3 sequence (DNA): TGTGCCAGCAGTTATATGAGCTCCTACGAGCAGTACTTC. Protein sequence: CASSYMSSYEQYF.

This clone was seen many times. V and J are TRBV4-2 and TRBJ1-1; D gene uncertain. CDR1 is LGHNA, CDR2 YNFKEQ, per germline. The germline V and J ends were trimmed by 4 bases and 3 bases, with 15 bases remaining between them. This CDR3 comprises 15 residues. CDR3 nucleotides: TGTGCCAGCAGCCCCCGTTTGACCGGGGACACTGAAGCTTTCTTT. It translates to CASSPRLTGDTEAFF.

V gene TRBV21-1 combines with J gene TRBJ2-1; the DNA was not used to check the table's D call, TRBD2. TRBV21-1 is a recognized pseudogene. The CDR3 covers 14 residues. CDR3 sequence (DNA): TGTGCCAGCAGCAAAGCGCGGGGGGGCCGGGAGCAGTTCTTC. Translated: CASSKARGGREQFF.

This chain joins TRBV5-6 and TRBJ2-1; D is undetermined. The CDR3 has 14 residues. Trimming left V 4 bases short and J 10 bases short, with 18 bases between. CDR1 and CDR2 from the germline V gene are SGHDT and YYEEEE. CDR3 DNA sequence: TGTGCCAGCAGCCCCGCCCCGGGTCACCTCGAGCAGTTCTTC. It specifies CASSPAPGHLEQFF.

The chain recombines TRBV27 with TRBJ2-7; D call uncertain. This CDR3 has 14 amino acids. The V gene's germline CDR1 is MNHEY and CDR2 SMNVEV (reference sequence). V was cut by 3 bases and J by 0 bases, with 9 bases left in between. DNA for the CDR3: TGTGCCAGCAGTTTGGACCTTAGCTCCTACGAGCAGTACTTC. Its translation: CASSLDLSSYEQYF.

The chain has TRBV7-8 and TRBJ2-7, with 10 bases aligning to TRBD1. J was trimmed by 4 bases and V by 5 bases; bases with no gene match: 8. Looked up from germline, CDR1 is SGHVS and CDR2 is FQNEAQ. The CDR3 extends over 15 amino acids. CDR3 in DNA: TGTGCCAGCAGCGTGGGACAGGGGCTGGGGTACGAGCAGTACTTC. This sequence encodes CASSVGQGLGYEQYF.

This chain links TRBV29-1 with TRBJ2-7; the D is unclear. Deletions cut 4 bases from V and 7 bases from J, with 8 bases between. From germline, CDR1 is SQVTM and CDR2 ANQGSEA. This CDR3 contains 10 residues. The CDR3 region has the DNA TGCAGCGTTGCACTTGGGGAGCAGTACTTC. The encoded protein is CSVALGEQYF.

The chain links TRBV6-5 to TRBJ1-1; no firm D call. Germline CDR1 and CDR2: MNHEY and SVGAGI. The CDR3 has 15 residues. Deletions cut 5 bases from V and 0 bases from J, with 13 bases between. The CDR3 is CASSPRDLLNTEAFF. The CDR3, as DNA: TGTGCCAGCAGTCCCCGGGATCTCCTGAACACTGAAGCTTTCTTT.

The chain uses TRBV11-1 and TRBJ2-7; 10 bases are shared with TRBD1. The V segment lost 1 base and the J segment 5 bases; nucleotides outside the gene matches: 8. CDR1 and CDR2 (germline): SGHAT, FQDESV (reference sequence). CDR3 size: 16 residues. The CDR3 DNA reads as TGTGCCAGCAGCTTAGGTGTGGGACAGGGGTACCACGAGCAGTACTTC. Amino acid sequence: CASSLGVGQGYHEQYF.

In DNA, the CDR3 is TGTGCCAGCAGCTCTCCGGGACAGAATATCTACGAGCAGTACTTC. The encoded protein is CASSSPGQNIYEQYF. This chain uses TRBV5-4 with TRBJ2-7; TRBD1 matches 7 bases. Germline V CDR1 and CDR2: SGHNT, YYREEE (reference sequence). The CDR3 is 15 residues long. J lost 3 bases, V lost 3 bases, and 9 bases had no gene match.

The gene calls are TRBV11-2 and TRBJ1-1, with D tentatively TRBD1 (6 bases). The CDR3 is made up of 12 amino acids. The germline gives CDR1 SGHAT, CDR2 FQNNGV. The V end lost 4 bases, the J end lost 5 bases, and 8 bases lay between the germline ends. In nucleotides, the CDR3 is TGTGCCAGCAGCTCCAGGGGAACTGAAGCTTTCTTT. Its protein is CASSSRGTEAFF.

V is TRBV5-6 and J is TRBJ1-6; no clear D. This CDR3 is 15 amino acids long. Trimming cost V 1 base and J 8 bases, with 13 bases left between them. CDR1 is SGHDT, CDR2 YYEEEE, per germline. The CDR3 DNA is TGTGCCAGCAGCTTGTCCCCGGGGTCTTATTCACCCCTCCACTTT. It specifies CASSLSPGSYSPLHF.

The rearrangement joins TRBV27 to TRBJ1-5; perhaps TRBD1 as D (6 bases). The V gene's germline CDR1 is MNHEY and CDR2 SMNVEV (reference sequence). Deletions cut 9 bases from V and 0 bases from J, with 15 bases between. The CDR3 sequence is 15 residues long. The CDR3 DNA reads TGTGCCAGTCGCCTGGACAGCCATAGCAATCAGCCCCAGCATTTT. Amino acids: CASRLDSHSNQPQHF.

This sequence joins TRBV29-1 and TRBJ2-7; a possible D gene is TRBD1 (5 bases). Trimming removed 6 bases at V and 3 bases at J, with 12 bases between. CDR1 is SQVTM, CDR2 ANQGSEA, per germline. CDR3 size: 12 residues. In DNA, the CDR3 is TGCAGCGTGCGTAGGGGTGGCTACGAGCAGTACTTC. Its protein product is CSVRRGGYEQYF.

V gene TRBV9 combines with J gene TRBJ2-3; possibly TRBD2 for D (5 bases). The germline CDR1 and CDR2 sequences are SGDLS and YYNGEE. The CDR3 is 14 amino acids. The V and J ends lost 6 bases and 3 bases respectively, with 14 bases between them. CDR3 region: CASNEGGWTDTQYF. CDR3 coding DNA: TGTGCCAGCAATGAGGGTGGTTGGACAGATACGCAGTATTTT.

The CDR3 region has the DNA TGTGCCAGCAGCTTAGCGCGAGGGGGGCTATCTGGAAACACCATATATTTT. It is translated as CASSLARGGLSGNTIYF. The chain recombines TRBV7-9 with TRBJ1-3; tentatively, D is TRBD1 (6 bases). This CDR3 is 17 amino acids long. Trimming pared 0 bases from V and 1 base from J, leaving 13 bases between. Germline lookup yields CDR1 SEHNR and CDR2 FQNEAQ (reference sequence).

This chain connects TRBV7-9 to TRBJ2-3, with D tentatively TRBD1 (6 bases). The CDR3 has 16 residues. CDR1 is SEHNR, CDR2 FQNEAQ, per germline (reference sequence). V was clipped by 5 bases and J by 1 base, with 16 bases between them. This CDR3 reads CASSGQYSRRTDTQYF. For the CDR3, the DNA is TGTGCCAGCAGCGGACAGTATTCTAGACGCACAGATACGCAGTATTTT.

The chain is built from TRBV25-1 and TRBJ1-5, with 10 bases identical to TRBD1. Trimming took 3 bases from V and 0 from J; bases not matched to a gene: 2. In germline, CDR1 is MGHDK, CDR2 SYGVNS. CDR3 length: 16 residues. The CDR3 region has the DNA TGTGCCAGCAGTGAGACAGGGGGCCATAGCAATCAGCCCCAGCATTTT. Its protein product is CASSETGGHSNQPQHF. Full variable domain (outside the CDR3, taken from reference TRBV25-1 and TRBJ1-5): EADIYQTPRYLVIGTGKKITLECSQTMGHDKMYWYQQDPGMELHLIHYSYGVNSTEKGDLSSESTVSRIRTEHFPLTLESARPSHTSQYLCASSETGGHSNQPQHFGDGTRLSIL.

This chain uses TRBV7-9 with TRBJ2-7, with a weak D call TRBD2 (6 bases). Deletions cut 5 bases from V and 2 bases from J, with 19 bases between. The germline V gene has CDR1 SEHNR and CDR2 FQNEAQ (reference sequence). CDR3 length: 16 amino acids. In DNA form, the CDR3 reads TGTGCCAGCAGCCCCCTGGTGGGAGGCAGTCCCTACGAGCAGTACTTC. It is translated as CASSPLVGGSPYEQYF.

This clone was observed once. The CDR3 spells CASSVEVRGTEAFF. DNA of the CDR3: TGTGCCAGCAGCGTAGAGGTCCGGGGCACTGAAGCTTTCTTT. The chain uses TRBV9 and TRBJ1-1; D remains unclear. Trimming shortened V by 0 bases and J by 4 bases, and 10 bases separated the two germline ends. The CDR3 sequence is 14 residues long. CDR1 is SGDLS, CDR2 YYNGEE, per germline.

The chain carries TRBV27 and TRBJ1-2; 9 bases fit TRBD1. The J segment lost 1 base and the V segment lost 5 bases, leaving 11 bases of the junction unmatched. Germline V gene sequence: CDR1 MNHEY, CDR2 SMNVEV (reference sequence). There are 17 residues in the CDR3. Here the CDR3 DNA reads TGTGCCAGCAGTAAACTAGCGCACAGGGGGCTTAACTATGGCTACACCTTC. This codes for CASSKLAHRGLNYGYTF.